This note documents a single TCR beta chain sequence. This CDR3 comprises 16 residues. J was trimmed by 7 bases and V by 5 bases; bases with no gene match: 14. CDR1 is MDHEN, CDR2 SYDVKM, per germline. In the study's own analysis: Reference gene primer amplification gave estimated nucleated cell counts. The repertoire was sequenced with immunoSEQ multiplex PCR; TCRdb's copy has only in-frame clones and lacks some. V, J and clone size are taken as reported in that table, and D and trimming were inferred from the DNA itself. The sample has 190,000 or so clones; roughly 80% are singletons. Patients from Seattle were sampled longitudinally, starting during active infection. The data were taken from a study of blood T cell repertoires in COVID-19.

V usage is TRBV28 and J usage is TRBJ2-1, with 7 bases aligning to TRBD2. The clonotype was recovered from a man in his 60s with COVID-19, enrolled during active disease. The sequenced material came from peripheral blood. CDR3 residues: CASSPRGGRRGNEQFF. The CDR3 nucleotides are TGTGCCAGCAGTCCCCGGGGCGGGAGACGAGGTAATGAGCAGTTCTTC.